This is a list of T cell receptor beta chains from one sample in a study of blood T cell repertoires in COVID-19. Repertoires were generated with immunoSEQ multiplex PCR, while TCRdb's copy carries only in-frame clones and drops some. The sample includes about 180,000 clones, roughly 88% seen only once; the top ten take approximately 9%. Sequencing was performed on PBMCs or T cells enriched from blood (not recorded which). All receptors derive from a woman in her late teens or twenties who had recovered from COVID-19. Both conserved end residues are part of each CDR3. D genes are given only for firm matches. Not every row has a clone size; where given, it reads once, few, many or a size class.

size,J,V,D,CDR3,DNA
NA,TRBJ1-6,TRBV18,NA,CASSPDSRDSPLHF,TGTGCCAGCTCACCGGACAGCAGGGATTCACCCCTCCACTTT
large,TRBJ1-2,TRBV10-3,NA,CAINEGLNYGYTF,TGTGCCATCAATGAGGGACTTAACTATGGCTACACCTTC
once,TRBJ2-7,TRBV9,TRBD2,CASSVGLAEEEYF,TGTGCCAGCAGCGTAGGTCTAGCGGAGGAGGAGTACTTC
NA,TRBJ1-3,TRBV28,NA,CASKTWGPSGNTIYF,TGTGCCAGCAAGACGTGGGGCCCCTCTGGAAACACCATATATTTT
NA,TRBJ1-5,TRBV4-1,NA,CASSLGGEFSNQPQHF,TGCGCCAGCAGCCTAGGAGGCGAATTTAGCAATCAGCCCCAGCATTTT
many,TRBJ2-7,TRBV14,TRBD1,CASSQEGQGYEQYF,TGTGCCAGCAGCCAAGAAGGACAGGGGTACGAGCAGTACTTC
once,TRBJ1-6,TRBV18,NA,CASSAGNSPLHF,TGTGCCAGCTCAGCAGGGAATTCACCCCTCCACTTT
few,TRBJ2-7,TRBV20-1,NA,CSASIQGWSSYEQYF,TGCAGTGCTAGTATCCAGGGTTGGAGCTCCTACGAGCAGTACTTC
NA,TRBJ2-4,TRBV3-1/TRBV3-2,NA,CASSQGVGVAKNIQYF,TGTGCCAGCAGCCAAGGGGTCGGGGTAGCCAAAAACATTCAGTACTTC
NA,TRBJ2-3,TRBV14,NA,CASSPGGTDTQYF,TGTGCCAGCAGCCCAGGGGGCACAGATACGCAGTATTTT
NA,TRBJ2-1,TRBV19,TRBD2,CASSMRAGDPQNEQFF,TGTGCCAGTAGTATGAGGGCGGGAGACCCTCAAAATGAGCAGTTCTTC
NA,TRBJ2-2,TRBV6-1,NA,CASSDYSTGPGELFF,TGTGCCAGCAGTGATTACAGTACAGGGCCCGGGGAGCTGTTTTTT
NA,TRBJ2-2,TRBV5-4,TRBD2,CASSQRERGTGELFF,TGTGCCAGCAGCCAGCGGGAAAGGGGAACCGGGGAGCTGTTTTTT